These T cell receptor beta chains were read from a single sample in a study of shared T cell receptors in the human thymus. Produced via immunoSEQ multiplex PCR; TCRdb's table is partial and in-frame only. The table lists 700,000 or so clones, 80% to 90% of them singletons. Another study also made use of these data, one on human thymus T cells.

What was sequenced was thymocytes. The receptors were gathered from a girl under two years old with a congenital heart defect. Both conserved end residues are part of each CDR3. The D gene is left open where the match is weak. Expanded clones are given a class, and other clones once, few, many or no size at all.

d_call j_call v_call clone_size cdr3_aa cdr3_nt
NA TRBJ1-1 TRBV5-1 NA CASSLQGPKAEAFF TGCGCCAGCAGCTTGCAGGGTCCAAAGGCTGAAGCTTTCTTT
NA TRBJ2-5 TRBV2 NA CASRSFGDNSEQYF TGTGCCAGCAGGTCATTCGGGGACAACTCTGAGCAGTACTTC
NA TRBJ2-7 TRBV12-5 once CASGSLEDRLSGEQYF TGTGCTAGTGGTTCCCTTGAGGACAGACTTTCTGGCGAGCAGTACTTC
NA TRBJ2-2 TRBV7-2 NA CASLQGPTGELFF TGTGCCAGTTTGCAGGGCCCCACCGGGGAGCTGTTTTTT
NA TRBJ2-7 TRBV5-6 NA CASSPGTRSYEQYF TGTGCCAGCAGCCCCGGGACTCGGTCCTACGAGCAGTACTTC
NA TRBJ2-5 TRBV5-1 once CASSPRGRETQYF TGCGCCAGCAGCCCACGCGGGCGTGAGACCCAGTACTTC
NA TRBJ1-5 TRBV6-5 NA CASSRYLRDQPQHF TGTGCCAGCAGCCGATACTTGAGGGATCAGCCCCAGCATTTT
NA TRBJ1-5 TRBV2 once CASSLLSNQPQHF TGTGCCAGCAGTCTCCTTAGCAATCAGCCCCAGCATTTT
NA TRBJ1-6 TRBV7-9 NA CASSRDRMDSPLHF TGTGCCAGCAGCCGCGACAGGATGGATTCACCCCTCCACTTT
NA TRBJ2-5 TRBV5-1 NA CASSSPGKETQYF TGCGCCAGCAGCTCGCCAGGGAAAGAGACCCAGTACTTC
TRBD1 TRBJ2-7 TRBV5-1 few CASSLDRGTGRNEQYF TGCGCCAGCAGCTTGGATCGTGGGACAGGGCGTAACGAGCAGTACTTC
NA TRBJ2-7 TRBV14 NA CASSPTRGEAEQYF TGTGCCAGCAGCCCCACGCGCGGGGAGGCCGAGCAGTACTTC
TRBD1 TRBJ2-1 TRBV14 NA CASSPIRDRLQFF TGTGCCAGCAGCCCGATCCGGGACAGGCTCCAGTTCTTC
NA TRBJ1-2 TRBV9 NA CASSVDGGAGYTF TGTGCCAGCAGCGTAGACGGGGGAGCTGGCTACACCTTC
TRBD1 TRBJ1-2 TRBV6-1 NA CAILPVGQADGYTF TGTGCCATCCTCCCCGTCGGACAGGCGGATGGCTACACCTTC
NA TRBJ1-2 TRBV25-1 once CASSEKGGYRDGYTF TGTGCCAGCAGTGAAAAAGGAGGATATCGGGATGGCTACACCTTC
NA TRBJ1-2 TRBV25-1 NA CASSALQGFEYGYTF TGTGCCAGCAGTGCCCTACAGGGCTTTGAGTATGGCTACACCTTC
NA TRBJ1-2 TRBV7-9 NA CASRPTGTYGYTF TGTGCCAGCAGACCCACAGGGACCTATGGCTACACCTTC
NA TRBJ2-1 TRBV19 NA CASRPREIPHNEQFF TGTGCCAGTAGACCTAGGGAGATCCCACACAATGAGCAGTTCTTC
NA TRBJ2-7 TRBV28 NA CASSLYRLGGEQYF TGTGCCAGCAGTCTATACCGACTCGGAGGTGAGCAGTACTTC
NA TRBJ1-6 TRBV4-3 NA CASSQREQLNSPLHF TGCGCCAGCAGCCAACGGGAGCAGCTAAATTCACCCCTCCACTTT
TRBD2 TRBJ2-3 TRBV6-1 NA CASSEALRTSGDSTDTQYF TGTGCCAGCAGTGAAGCGCTTCGGACTAGCGGGGACAGCACAGATACGCAGTATTTT
TRBD1 TRBJ2-5 TRBV19 NA CASAKDRAWQETQYF TGTGCCAGTGCCAAGGACAGGGCCTGGCAAGAGACCCAGTACTTC
NA TRBJ1-2 TRBV4-3 NA CASSQERGRADGYTF TGCGCCAGCAGCCAAGAAAGGGGCAGAGCAGATGGCTACACCTTC
NA TRBJ1-1 TRBV10-3 NA CATFHTGTTEAFF TGTGCCACCTTCCACACAGGGACCACTGAAGCTTTCTTT
TRBD1 TRBJ1-4 TRBV6-6 NA CASSYRDSPNEKLFF TGTGCCAGCAGTTACCGGGACAGTCCAAATGAAAAACTGTTTTTT
NA TRBJ2-1 TRBV29-1 NA CSVVRGLNEQFF TGCAGCGTTGTTCGGGGACTCAATGAGCAGTTCTTC
NA TRBJ2-7 TRBV5-4 NA CASSSPGLTYEQYF TGTGCCAGCAGCTCACCGGGACTCACCTACGAGCAGTACTTC